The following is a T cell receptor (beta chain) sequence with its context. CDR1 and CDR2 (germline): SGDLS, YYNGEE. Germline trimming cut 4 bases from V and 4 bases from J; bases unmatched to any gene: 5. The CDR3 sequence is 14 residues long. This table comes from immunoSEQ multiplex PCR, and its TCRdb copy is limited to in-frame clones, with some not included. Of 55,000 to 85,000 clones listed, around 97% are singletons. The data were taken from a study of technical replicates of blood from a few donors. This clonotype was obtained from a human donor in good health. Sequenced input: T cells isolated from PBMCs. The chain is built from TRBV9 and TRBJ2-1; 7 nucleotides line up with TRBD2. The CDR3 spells CASSPWGGYNEQFF. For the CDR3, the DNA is TGTGCCAGCAGCCCATGGGGGGGGTACAATGAGCAGTTCTTC.